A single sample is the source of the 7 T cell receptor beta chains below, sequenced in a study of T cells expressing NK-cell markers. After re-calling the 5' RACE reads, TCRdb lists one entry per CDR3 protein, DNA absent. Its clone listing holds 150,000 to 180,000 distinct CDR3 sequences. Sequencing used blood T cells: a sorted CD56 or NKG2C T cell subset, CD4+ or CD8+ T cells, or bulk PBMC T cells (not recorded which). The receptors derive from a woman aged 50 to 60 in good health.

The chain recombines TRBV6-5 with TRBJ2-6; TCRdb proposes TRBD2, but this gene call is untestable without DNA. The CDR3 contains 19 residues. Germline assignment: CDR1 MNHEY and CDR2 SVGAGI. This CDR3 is CASSYADGITVSGANVLTF.

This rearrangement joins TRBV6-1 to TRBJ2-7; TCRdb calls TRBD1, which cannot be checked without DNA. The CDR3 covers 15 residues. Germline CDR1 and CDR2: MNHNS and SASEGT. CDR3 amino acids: CASTGPPDGGYEQYF.

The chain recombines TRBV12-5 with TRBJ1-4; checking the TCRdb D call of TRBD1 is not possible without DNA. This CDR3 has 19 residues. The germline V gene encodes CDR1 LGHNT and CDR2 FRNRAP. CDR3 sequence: CASGLPRPLGWIQGEKLFF.

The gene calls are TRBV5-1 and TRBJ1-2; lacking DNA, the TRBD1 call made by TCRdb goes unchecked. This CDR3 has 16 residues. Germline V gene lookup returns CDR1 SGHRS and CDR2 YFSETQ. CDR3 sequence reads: CASSLTQGAEFLGYTF.

CDR3 loop: CSARDPAGTVPEETQYF. V gene TRBV20-1 combines with J gene TRBJ2-5; with no DNA, the TCRdb D assignment of TRBD1 cannot be verified. This CDR3 is built from 17 residues. Per germline, CDR1 DFQATT and CDR2 SNEGSKA (reference sequence).

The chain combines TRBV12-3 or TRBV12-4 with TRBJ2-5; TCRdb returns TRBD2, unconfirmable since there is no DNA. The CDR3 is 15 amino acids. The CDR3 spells CASSRLAMGEETQYF.

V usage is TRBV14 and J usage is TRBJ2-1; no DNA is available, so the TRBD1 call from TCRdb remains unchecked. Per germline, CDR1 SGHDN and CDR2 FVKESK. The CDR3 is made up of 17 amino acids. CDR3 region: CASSQGWGTHSYNEQFF.